These 5 T cell receptor beta chains originate from one sample sequenced in a study of patients and donors after allogeneic stem cell transplantation. TCRdb called the RT-PCR reads again in MiXCR, with one record for every CDR3 protein. The sample carries roughly 200,000 distinct CDR3 sequences, roughly two fifths recorded once. Sequencing was done on a sample of blood, either unsorted or a sorted T cell fraction (not recorded which). The source is a human donor who was either an allogeneic HSCT recipient or a stem cell or donor lymphocyte infusion donor (not recorded which). It is not recorded whose cells these are; they may come from a transplant donor.

The chain carries TRBV4-1 and TRBJ1-1; possible D gene TRBD1, 5 bases. Trimming took off 2 bases at V and 2 bases at J, with 9 bases between the two ends. The CDR3 runs to 14 residues. From germline, CDR1 is MGHRA and CDR2 YSYEKL. CDR3 in DNA: TGCGCCAGCAGCCAACAGGGCACTAACACTGAAGCTTTCTTT. Translated: CASSQQGTNTEAFF.

This clonotype was seen a few times. This chain connects TRBV2 to TRBJ1-2; D perhaps matches TRBD1 (6 bases). Trimming took 2 bases from V and 14 from J, leaving 15 bases between them. The length of the CDR3 is 12 residues. CDR1 and CDR2 (germline): SNHLY, FYNNEI. CDR3 in DNA: TGTGCCAGCAGTGAACAGGGGTCAAGATGTACCTTC. Translation: CASSEQGSRCTF.

V is TRBV9 and J is TRBJ2-5; a weak D match, TRBD1 (6 bases). Germline V lookup: CDR1 SGDLS, CDR2 YYNGEE. This CDR3 is built from 14 residues. V shed 4 bases and J shed 5 bases, with 15 bases lying between them. CDR3 sequence (DNA): TGTGCCAGCAGCCCCTGGGGGCAGCTCGAGACCCAGTACTTC. It is translated as CASSPWGQLETQYF.

Details on this clonotype: A junction boundary mismatches the germline segment, possibly from a read error. The chain carries TRBV5-6 and TRBJ2-3; 9 bases are a match to TRBD1. Per germline, CDR1 SGHDT and CDR2 YYEEEE. This CDR3 has 17 residues. The CDR3 DNA sequence: TGCGCCAGCAGCTTGGTGGGGACAGGGCGAGGCACAGATACGCAGTATTTT. It is translated as CASSLVGTGRGTDTQYF.

The rearrangement uses TRBV20-1 and TRBJ1-3, with 7 bases that match TRBD1. The V segment lost 8 bases and the J segment 3 bases; nucleotides outside the gene matches: 4. CDR1 is DFQATT, CDR2 SNEGSKA, per germline (reference sequence). The CDR3 contains 12 residues. CDR3 region: CSYRGVGNTIYF. The DNA of the CDR3 is TGCAGTTACAGGGGAGTTGGAAACACCATATATTTT.